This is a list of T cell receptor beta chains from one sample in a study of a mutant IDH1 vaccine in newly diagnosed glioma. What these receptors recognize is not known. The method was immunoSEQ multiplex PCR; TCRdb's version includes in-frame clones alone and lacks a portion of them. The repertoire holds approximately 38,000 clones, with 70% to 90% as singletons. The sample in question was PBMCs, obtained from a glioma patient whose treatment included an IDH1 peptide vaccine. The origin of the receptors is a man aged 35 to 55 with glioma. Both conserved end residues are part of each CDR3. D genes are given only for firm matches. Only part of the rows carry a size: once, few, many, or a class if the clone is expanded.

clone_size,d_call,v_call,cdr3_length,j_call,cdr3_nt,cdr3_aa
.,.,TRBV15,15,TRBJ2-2,TGTGCCACCAGCAGAGCCGGGACATACACCGGGGAGCTGTTTTTT,CATSRAGTYTGELFF
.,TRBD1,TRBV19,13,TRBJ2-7,TGTGCCAGTAGTGGACAGGGATTAAACGAGCAGTACTTC,CASSGQGLNEQYF
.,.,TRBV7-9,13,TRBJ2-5,TGTGCCAGCAGCCTTGATGTCCAAGAGACCCAGTACTTC,CASSLDVQETQYF
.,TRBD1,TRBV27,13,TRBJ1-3,TGTGCCAGCATGGACAGGTTCGGGTACACCATATATTTT,CASMDRFGYTIYF
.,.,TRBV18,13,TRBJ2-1,TGTGCCAGCTCACCGAGTCAGAACAATGAGCAGTTCTTC,CASSPSQNNEQFF
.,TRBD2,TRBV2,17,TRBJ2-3,TGTGCCAGCAATGGACTAGCGTGGGAGACTGGCACAGATACGCAGTATTTT,CASNGLAWETGTDTQYF
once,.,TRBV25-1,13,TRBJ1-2,TGTGCCAGCAGTGACGGTGGTCTCTATGGCTACACCTTC,CASSDGGLYGYTF
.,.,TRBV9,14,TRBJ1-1,TGTGCCAGCAGTTTGACCCGACGGCCGAAGGGGGCTTTCTTT,CASSLTRRPKGAFF
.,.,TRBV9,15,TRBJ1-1,TGTGCCAGCAGCGTTCTCGGGCAGACGAACACTGAAGCTTTCTTT,CASSVLGQTNTEAFF
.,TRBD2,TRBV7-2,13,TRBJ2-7,TGTGCCAGCAAGCGGGAGGGCCAGGGCGAGCAGTACTTC,CASKREGQGEQYF
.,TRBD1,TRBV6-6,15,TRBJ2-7,TGTGCCAGCACCCCTCGGGACAGGGGGACCTACGAGCAGTACTTC,CASTPRDRGTYEQYF
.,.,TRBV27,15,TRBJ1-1,TGTGCCAGCAGTCCCGAAGGGTGGGGGAACACTGAAGCTTTCTTT,CASSPEGWGNTEAFF
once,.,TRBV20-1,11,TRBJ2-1,TGCAGTGCTAGATACGGAGGGGAGCAGTTCTTC,CSARYGGEQFF
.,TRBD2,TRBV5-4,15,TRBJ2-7,TGTGCCAGCAGTCCGGGAGGCGGGAGGCAATACGAGCAGTACTTC,CASSPGGGRQYEQYF
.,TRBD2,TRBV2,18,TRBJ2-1,TGTGCCAGCAGTGATCTGGGACTAGCGGGAGACTCCTACAATGAGCAGTTCTTC,CASSDLGLAGDSYNEQFF
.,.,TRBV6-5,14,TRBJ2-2,TGTGCCAGCAGTTACTCTTTTAACACCGGGGAGCTGTTTTTT,CASSYSFNTGELFF
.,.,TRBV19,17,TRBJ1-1,TGTGCCAGTAGTATTGGTTCGGGAGACGGAATGAACACCGAAGCTTTCTTT,CASSIGSGDGMNTEAFF
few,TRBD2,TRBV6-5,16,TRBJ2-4,TGTGCCAGCAGTTACTCGGCTAGCGGGGCCAAAAACATTCAGTACTTC,CASSYSASGAKNIQYF
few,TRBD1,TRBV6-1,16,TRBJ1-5,TGTGCCAGCAGTGTCTGGACAGGGCGTTCGGATCAGCCCCAGCATTTT,CASSVWTGRSDQPQHF
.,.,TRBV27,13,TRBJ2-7,TGTGCCAGCAGTTTCGTGGGCCCCTACGAGCAGTACTTC,CASSFVGPYEQYF
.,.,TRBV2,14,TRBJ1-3,TGTGCCAGCAGTTACGACAGCTCTGGAAACACCATATATTTT,CASSYDSSGNTIYF
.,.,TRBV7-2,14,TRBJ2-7,TGTGCCAGCAGCTTAGCCGCGGGACGGAGGGAGCAGTACTTC,CASSLAAGRREQYF
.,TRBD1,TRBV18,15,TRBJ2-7,TGTGCCAGCTCACCCGGGACAGGGGGTTCCTACGAGCAGTACTTC,CASSPGTGGSYEQYF
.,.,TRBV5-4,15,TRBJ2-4,TGTGCCAGCAGCTTGGCGGGACGAGCCAAAAACATTCAGTACTTC,CASSLAGRAKNIQYF
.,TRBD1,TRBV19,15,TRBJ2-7,TGTGCCAGTAGTATGAAAGGACAGGCAGGCTACGAGCAGTACTTC,CASSMKGQAGYEQYF
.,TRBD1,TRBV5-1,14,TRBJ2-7,TGCGCCAGCAACCCGGGACAGGGGGCTTACGAGCAGTACTTC,CASNPGQGAYEQYF
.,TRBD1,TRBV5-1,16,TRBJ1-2,TGCGCCAGCAGCTTGGAAGGGACAGGGTATAACTATGGCTACACCTTC,CASSLEGTGYNYGYTF
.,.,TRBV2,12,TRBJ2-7,TGTGCCAGCAGTTGGGGGTCTCTCGAGCAGTACTTC,CASSWGSLEQYF
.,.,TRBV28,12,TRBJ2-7,TGTGCCAGCAGTCTACAGGGTTACGAGCAGTACTTC,CASSLQGYEQYF
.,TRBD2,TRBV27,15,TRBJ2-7,TGTGCCAGCAGTCGGACTAGCGGGACCTCCTACGAGCAGTACTTC,CASSRTSGTSYEQYF
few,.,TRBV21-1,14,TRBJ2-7,TGTGCCAGCACCTCGCACGGCCAAACCTACGAGCAGTACTTC,CASTSHGQTYEQYF
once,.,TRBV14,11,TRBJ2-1,TGTGCCAGCAGCCAAGCGTATGAGCAGTTCTTC,CASSQAYEQFF
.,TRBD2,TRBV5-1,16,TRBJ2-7,TGCGCCAGCAGCTCCCCGACTAGCGGGCTCTCCTACGAGCAGTACTTC,CASSSPTSGLSYEQYF
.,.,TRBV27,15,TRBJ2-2,TGTGCCAGCAGTCCCCTGCAGACCAACACCGGGGAGCTGTTTTTT,CASSPLQTNTGELFF
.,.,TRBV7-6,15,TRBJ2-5,TGTGCCAGCAGCACCGACCGCCCCGTGGAAGAGACCCAGTACTTC,CASSTDRPVEETQYF
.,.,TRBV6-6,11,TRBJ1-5,TGTGCCAGCAGTCACCCACAGCCCCAGCATTTT,CASSHPQPQHF
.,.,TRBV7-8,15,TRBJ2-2,TGTGCCAGCAGCCCCGAGGGGATTGGAGCCGGGGAGCTGTTTTTT,CASSPEGIGAGELFF
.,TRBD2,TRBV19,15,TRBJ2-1,TGTGCCAGTAGTATGGGGGGGAATCCCTACAATGAGCAGTTCTTC,CASSMGGNPYNEQFF
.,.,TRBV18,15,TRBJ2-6,TGTGCCAGCTCTACGAAATACTCTGGGGCCAACGTCCTGACTTTC,CASSTKYSGANVLTF
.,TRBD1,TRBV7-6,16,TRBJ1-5,TGTGCCAGCAGCCCGGTAGGGGGACAGTTCAATCAGCCCCAGCATTTT,CASSPVGGQFNQPQHF
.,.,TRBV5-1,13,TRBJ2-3,TGCGCCAGCAGCTTGCAAGGGGCAGATACGCAGTATTTT,CASSLQGADTQYF
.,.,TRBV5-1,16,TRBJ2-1,TGCGCCAGCAGCTTGGCATCCTCCAGCTCCTACAATGAGCAGTTCTTC,CASSLASSSSYNEQFF
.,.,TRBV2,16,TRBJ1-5,TGTGCCAGCAGCCCAAGGACAGTTTATAGCAATCAGCCCCAGCATTTT,CASSPRTVYSNQPQHF
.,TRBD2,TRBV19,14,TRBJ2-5,TGTGCCAGTAGCTTTAGCGGGCCACGAGAGACCCAGTACTTC,CASSFSGPRETQYF
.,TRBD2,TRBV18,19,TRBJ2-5,TGTGCCAGCTCCTCGCCGGTAGGCGGTCGGGGCCTCGGGAGGGAGACCCAGTACTTC,CASSSPVGGRGLGRETQYF
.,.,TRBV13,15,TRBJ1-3,TGTGCCAGCAGCTCACAGGGAGGATCTGGAAACACCATATATTTT,CASSSQGGSGNTIYF
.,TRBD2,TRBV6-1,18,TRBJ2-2,TGTGCCAGCAGTGGACTAGCGGGAGGTAGGTCGAACACCGGGGAGCTGTTTTTT,CASSGLAGGRSNTGELFF
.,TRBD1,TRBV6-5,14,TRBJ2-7,TGTGCCAGCAGCCAGACGACAGGGGGATACGAGCAGTACTTC,CASSQTTGGYEQYF
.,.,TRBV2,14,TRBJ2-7,TGTGCCAGCACGGCTAGCGCGAGATCCTACGAGCAGTACTTC,CASTASARSYEQYF
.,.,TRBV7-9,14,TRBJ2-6,TGTGCCAGCAGCTACAACCCTGGGGCCAACGTCCTGACTTTC,CASSYNPGANVLTF